Listed below are T cell receptor beta chains from one sample, sequenced in a study of response to subunit inactivated influenza vaccine. TCRdb called the RT-PCR reads again in MiXCR, with one record for every CDR3 protein. The sample records around 570,000 distinct CDR3 sequences, approximately 10% being singletons. The data were also submitted as part of a second study, on T cells expressing NK-cell markers.

Sequenced here: PBMCs from blood, sampled on the day of vaccination. These receptor sequences come from a man aged 50 to 59 who received an inactivated influenza vaccine. The CDR3 runs from the conserved cysteine through the conserved F or W. Fields, in order: V gene, clone size, D gene, J gene, CDR3 protein, CDR3 DNA. A D gene is named only where the DNA matches it firmly. For some rows the clone size is stated as once, few or many, or as a class when expanded; others skip it.

TRBV28	NA	TRBD2	TRBJ2-3	CASSSSREGGWDTQYF	TGTGCCAGCAGTTCCTCTCGGGAGGGCGGTTGGGATACGCAGTATTTT
TRBV28	many	NA	TRBJ1-5	CASSFWIRDISFSNQPQHF	TGTGCCAGCAGTTTTTGGATTAGGGACATCAGTTTCAGCAATCAGCCCCAGCATTTT
TRBV28	NA	TRBD1	TRBJ1-2	CASSSGQLRNYGYTF	TGTGCCAGCAGTTCGGGACAGCTCAGAAACTATGGCTACACCTTC
TRBV6-1	many	NA	TRBJ1-5	CASGIPRAGDRQPQHF	TGTGCCAGCGGTATTCCTAGGGCAGGGGATCGCCAGCCCCAGCATTTT
TRBV10-3	NA	TRBD2	TRBJ2-3	CASGLAGGPDTQYF	TGTGCCAGTGGACTAGCGGGGGGCCCAGATACGCAGTATTTT
TRBV15	NA	TRBD1	TRBJ1-4	CATSSWDSLTEKLFF	TGTGCCACCAGCTCCTGGGACAGTCTTACTGAAAAACTGTTTTTT
TRBV4-2	NA	TRBD2	TRBJ2-5	CASSPGEGETQYF	TGTGCCAGCAGTCCCGGGGAGGGAGAGACCCAGTACTTC
TRBV11-2	NA	TRBD2	TRBJ2-3	CASSLSTGRPTDTQYF	TGTGCCAGCAGCCTATCCACCGGGAGGCCCACAGATACGCAGTATTTT
TRBV2	many	TRBD2	TRBJ2-1	CASSDRTSGRRGIEQFF	TGTGCCAGCAGTGATAGGACTAGCGGGAGGCGGGGTATTGAGCAGTTCTTC
TRBV28	few	NA	TRBJ1-1	CASSAWGNTEAFF	TGTGCCAGCAGTGCCTGGGGAAACACTGAAGCTTTCTTT
TRBV12-3/TRBV12-4	many	TRBD2	TRBJ2-5	CASNGGARETQYF	TGTGCCAGCAACGGGGGGGCCCGGGAGACCCAGTACTTC
TRBV11-2	few	NA	TRBJ1-1	CASSPRPLDLLRWGTEAFF	TGTGCCAGCAGCCCACGCCCGTTAGATCTTCTCCGATGGGGCACTGAAGCTTTCTTT
TRBV3-1	NA	TRBD1	TRBJ2-2	CASSQAGTGGELFF	TGTGCCAGCAGCCAAGCCGGGACAGGCGGGGAGCTGTTTTTT
TRBV3-1	few	TRBD1	TRBJ2-2	CASSQHRGNTGELFF	TGTGCCAGCAGCCAACACAGGGGAAACACCGGGGAGCTGTTTTTT
TRBV27	NA	TRBD2	TRBJ2-7	CASSYGTSGYEQYF	TGTGCCAGCAGTTACGGGACTAGCGGATACGAGCAGTACTTC
TRBV7-2	few	NA	TRBJ2-3	CASSLAPLKDTQYF	TGTGCCAGCAGCTTAGCGCCCCTAAAAGATACGCAGTATTTT
TRBV6-1	many	NA	TRBJ2-3	CASRSTGTDTQYF	TGTGCCAGCAGAAGTACCGGCACAGATACGCAGTATTTT
TRBV10-3	many	TRBD2	TRBJ2-5	CAISRTSGLQETQYF	TGTGCCATCAGTCGTACTAGCGGTCTTCAAGAGACCCAGTACTTC
TRBV28	NA	TRBD1	TRBJ1-5	CASSLLGQSNQPQHF	TGTGCCAGCAGTTTATTGGGACAGAGCAATCAGCCCCAGCATTTT
TRBV9	few	NA	TRBJ2-1	CASSPQGQTYNEQFF	TGTGCCAGCAGCCCCCAAGGACAGACCTACAATGAGCAGTTCTTC
TRBV28	NA	TRBD1	TRBJ2-7	CASSKLTGWADEQYF	TGTGCCAGCAGCAAATTGACAGGGTGGGCGGACGAGCAGTACTTC
TRBV28	few	NA	TRBJ1-2	CASSLGAGYTF	TGTGCCAGCAGTCTAGGGGCTGGCTACACCTTC
TRBV10-3	NA	NA	TRBJ2-5	CAISERSQKETQYF	TGTGCCATCAGTGAAAGAAGTCAGAAAGAGACCCAGTACTTC
TRBV5-1	NA	TRBD1	TRBJ1-2	CASSSSAGGDYGYTF	TGCGCCAGCAGCTCCTCGGCAGGGGGCGACTATGGCTACACCTTC
TRBV15	many	TRBD1	TRBJ1-5	CATSRGTGGIQPQHF	TGTGCCACCAGCAGAGGGACAGGGGGCATTCAGCCCCAGCATTTT
TRBV20-1	NA	TRBD1	TRBJ1-2	CSARAQGVDYYGYTF	TGCAGTGCTAGAGCGCAGGGGGTGGATTACTATGGCTACACCTTC
TRBV7-9	few	NA	TRBJ1-1	CASSLGLGMSTEAFF	TGTGCCAGCAGCTTAGGTTTAGGGATGAGCACTGAAGCTTTCTTT
TRBV5-1	NA	NA	TRBJ2-1	CASSANLGQGNEQFF	TGCGCCAGCAGCGCAAACCTAGGGCAGGGGAATGAGCAGTTCTTC
TRBV10-2	many	NA	TRBJ2-3	CASRVERGSTDTQYF	TGCGCCAGCAGAGTAGAACGGGGGAGCACAGATACGCAGTATTTT
TRBV11-2	NA	TRBD2	TRBJ2-1	CASSILAGGHNEQFF	TGTGCCAGCAGCATACTAGCGGGAGGTCATAATGAGCAGTTCTTC
TRBV29-1	few	NA	TRBJ1-1	CSVPGVFGEAFF	TGCAGCGTCCCAGGGGTTTTTGGTGAAGCTTTCTTT
TRBV20-1	many	NA	TRBJ2-3	CSARVGDHADTQYF	TGCAGTGCTAGAGTGGGCGACCACGCAGATACGCAGTATTTT
TRBV30	many	TRBD2	TRBJ2-1	CAWSFSGAYNEQFF	TGTGCCTGGAGCTTTAGCGGGGCTTACAATGAGCAGTTCTTC
TRBV10-3	few	TRBD2	TRBJ2-1	CAIRPGLAGHNEQFF	TGTGCCATCAGACCCGGACTAGCGGGGCACAATGAGCAGTTCTTC
TRBV2	NA	TRBD2	TRBJ2-7	CASSASGSWYEQYF	TGTGCCAGCAGTGCTAGCGGGAGCTGGTACGAGCAGTACTTC
TRBV9	NA	NA	TRBJ1-6	CASSPRVADSPLHF	TGTGCCAGCAGCCCCCGGGTAGCAGATTCACCCCTCCACTTT
TRBV15	once	NA	TRBJ2-2	CATSRVQFGTGELFF	TGTGCCACCAGCAGAGTCCAGTTTGGGACCGGGGAGCTGTTTTTT
TRBV12-3/TRBV12-4	many	NA	TRBJ1-1	CASSFGGNTEAFF	TGTGCCAGCAGTTTTGGGGGAAACACTGAAGCTTTCTTT
TRBV12-3/TRBV12-4	NA	TRBD2	TRBJ2-3	CASSAGTSGGDTDTQYF	TGTGCCAGCAGCGCCGGGACTAGCGGGGGAGATACAGATACGCAGTATTTT
TRBV6-1	NA	TRBD1	TRBJ2-1	CASSQGQSAYNEQFF	TGTGCCAGCAGCCAGGGACAGTCCGCCTACAATGAGCAGTTCTTC
TRBV27	NA	TRBD2	TRBJ2-7	CASSLAWTSGTPYEQYF	TGTGCCAGCAGTTTGGCCTGGACTAGCGGGACCCCCTACGAGCAGTACTTC
TRBV20-1	NA	NA	TRBJ2-7	CSARGAESFYEQYF	TGCAGTGCTAGAGGAGCAGAATCGTTCTACGAGCAGTACTTC
TRBV12-3/TRBV12-4	once	TRBD1	TRBJ1-6	CASSFQGAGDSPLHF	TGTGCCAGCAGTTTTCAGGGGGCAGGTGATTCACCCCTCCACTTT
TRBV10-3	NA	NA	TRBJ1-2	CAIREQGTSNYGYTF	TGTGCCATCAGGGAACAGGGAACCTCTAACTATGGCTACACCTTC
TRBV6-2/TRBV6-3	few	TRBD2	TRBJ2-1	CASSTPGLVHNEQFF	TGTGCCAGCAGTACACCGGGACTAGTTCACAATGAGCAGTTCTTC
TRBV27	NA	TRBD1	TRBJ1-1	CASSLFPRGRTEAFF	TGTGCCAGCAGTTTATTCCCCAGGGGGAGAACTGAAGCTTTCTTT
TRBV25-1	NA	TRBD2	TRBJ2-1	CASSEFASGSNEQFF	TGTGCCAGCAGTGAATTCGCTAGCGGGAGCAATGAGCAGTTCTTC
TRBV30	few	TRBD2	TRBJ2-1	CAWSAQRESLHEQFF	TGTGCCTGGAGTGCCCAGCGGGAGTCTTTACATGAGCAGTTCTTC